The source of this T cell receptor (beta chain) is a study of T cells in Graves' hyperthyroidism and ophthalmopathy. Study-wide results and caveats: It was a median around seven months before onset that the model predicted ophthalmopathy.

Germline CDR1 LNHDA, CDR2 SQIVND (reference sequence). There are 13 residues in the CDR3. Trimming stripped 3 bases from V and 6 bases from J, with 9 bases between. This clonotype was recorded many times. Its antigen is unidentified. Authors of the study amplified TCR beta CDR3 regions from RNA transcripts. First-round RT-PCR with HTBI primers amplified the TCR CDR3 region. TCRdb re-called the multiplex PCR reads through MiXCR, storing one row per CDR3 protein. The sample holds a few hundred thousand distinct CDR3 sequences, about half seen once. The hyperthyroidism was newly diagnosed and had lasted under 2 months; the patients were aged 18 to 65. Reasons for excluding patients were uncontrolled infection, other autoimmune disease, pregnancy or lactation.

The chain has TRBV19 and TRBJ1-5; the D gene is possibly TRBD1 (5 bases). The origin of this receptor is a woman under 30 with Graves' hyperthyroidism. The sample consisted of peripheral blood or thyroid tissue (not recorded which). The CDR3 nucleotides are TGTGCCAGTAGTATCGGGGGGGGTCAGCCCCAGCATTTT. It codes for CASSIGGGQPQHF. Full variable domain (missing parts from reference TRBV19 and TRBJ1-5): DGGITQSPKYLFRKEGQNVTLSCEQNLNHDAMYWYRQDPGQGLRLIYYSQIVNDFQKGDIAEGYSVSREKKESFPLTVTSAQKNPTAFYLCASSIGGGQPQHFGDGTRLSIL.